One TCR beta chain is described in this entry. V lost 3 bases and J 4 bases, leaving 27 bases between the germline ends. The CDR3 is 19 residues long. Germline V gene lookup returns CDR1 LNHDA and CDR2 SQIVND (reference sequence). Using its own MiXCR run on the reads, TCRdb lists one record per CDR3 protein. Of approximately 250,000 distinct CDR3 sequences in the sample, roughly 23% are singletons; the top ten hold roughly 18%. The source of the sample is a study of T cell repertoires in cytomegalovirus infection. Across the whole study: The public TCR beta signatures pointed to both CMV infection and matching HLA type.

The genes are TRBV19 and TRBJ1-1; possible D gene TRBD1, 6 bases. This sequence was found in a human donor in good health (CMV status not recorded). Some clones in this sample may be carry-over from other donors' samples. The sequencing sample was made of CD8+ T cells from PBMCs. The CDR3 region is CASSILGGPVLGGATEAFF. CDR3 sequence (DNA): TGTGCCAGTAGTATTTTGGGGGGGCCAGTCCTCGGTGGGGCCACTGAAGCTTTCTTT.